These T cell receptor beta chains were read from a single sample in a study of PD-L1 blockade in urothelial cancer. Sequencing used immunoSEQ multiplex PCR; TCRdb keeps in-frame clones, though not all of them. The data contain 15,000 or so clones, approximately 87% of them singletons. The sample consisted of PBMCs, taken around atezolizumab (anti-PD-L1) treatment. The receptors come from a man in his 70s with urothelial cancer. Each CDR3 is given with its conserved first and last residue. Fields, in order: clone size, V gene, D gene, J gene, CDR3 protein, CDR3 DNA. The D gene is left open where the match is weak. A clone size is listed for some rows: how often the clone was seen (once, few, many), or a class if it is expanded.

.	TRBV5-1	.	TRBJ1-2	CASSYGLGRGYTF	TGCGCCAGCAGCTACGGTTTGGGGCGAGGCTACACCTTC
once	TRBV5-1	.	TRBJ2-5	CASRREETVTTQYF	TGCGCCAGCAGGCGTGAGGAGACAGTGACGACCCAGTACTTC
.	TRBV5-1	.	TRBJ1-1	CASSQVAVNTEAFF	TGCGCCAGCTCCCAAGTGGCGGTGAACACTGAAGCTTTCTTT
.	TRBV29-1	TRBD1	TRBJ1-3	CSVGDSFSGNTIYF	TGCAGCGTTGGGGACAGTTTCTCTGGAAACACCATATATTTT
.	TRBV7-9	TRBD1	TRBJ1-2	CASSLFTGEGYTF	TGTGCCAGCAGCTTGTTTACAGGGGAAGGCTACACCTTC
.	TRBV18	.	TRBJ2-7	CASSPTTDEQYF	TGTGCCAGCTCACCAACTACCGACGAGCAGTACTTC
.	TRBV5-4	.	TRBJ2-5	CASSLARDSTGETQYF	TGTGCCAGCAGCTTGGCCCGGGACTCCACGGGGGAGACCCAGTACTTC
.	TRBV21-1	.	TRBJ2-2	CASTPCISANTGELFF	TGTGCCAGCACCCCCTGTATTAGCGCGAACACCGGGGAGCTGTTTTTT
once	TRBV28	.	TRBJ1-5	CASRSVSNQPQHF	TGTGCCAGCAGATCAGTCTCCAATCAGCCCCAGCATTTT
few	TRBV27	.	TRBJ2-4	CASSQGGPQNIQYF	TGTGCCAGCAGCCAGGGGGGCCCCCAAAACATTCAGTACTTC
.	TRBV5-1	.	TRBJ1-4	CASSLAGGSRTNEKLFF	TGCGCCAGCAGCTTGGCCGGAGGATCTCGGACTAATGAAAAACTGTTTTTT
once	TRBV7-9	TRBD1	TRBJ1-2	CASSLPTGGIHGYTF	TGTGCCAGCAGCTTACCCACAGGGGGTATTCATGGCTACACCTTC
.	TRBV5-4	TRBD1	TRBJ1-2	CASSNTGTGSYYGYTF	TGTGCCAGCAGCAATACCGGGACAGGGTCGTACTATGGCTACACCTTC
.	TRBV19	TRBD2	TRBJ2-2	CASNFGRLAGDTGELFF	TGTGCCAGTAACTTCGGTCGGCTAGCGGGGGACACCGGGGAGCTGTTTTTT
.	TRBV12-5	.	TRBJ1-6	CASGLVLSGSSQSSYNSPLHF	TGTGCTAGTGGTTTGGTACTCTCAGGGTCTTCACAAAGCTCCTATAATTCACCCCTCCACTTT
.	TRBV29-1	.	TRBJ2-1	CSVVVVEQFF	TGCAGCGTTGTTGTCGTTGAGCAGTTCTTC
few	TRBV27	TRBD1	TRBJ2-2	CASRTGTNTGELFF	TGTGCCAGCAGGACAGGGACGAACACCGGGGAGCTGTTTTTT
.	TRBV7-8	.	TRBJ2-2	CASSRNQQGWSGELFF	TGTGCCAGCAGCCGGAATCAACAGGGTTGGTCCGGGGAGCTGTTTTTT
.	TRBV7-8	.	TRBJ1-5	CASSLAGARNQPQHF	TGTGCCAGCAGCTTAGCAGGGGCCCGGAATCAGCCCCAGCATTTT
once	TRBV7-9	.	TRBJ2-5	CASSFQGGQETQYF	TGTGCCAGCAGCTTTCAGGGGGGTCAAGAGACCCAGTACTTC
.	TRBV4-1	.	TRBJ1-1	CASSQVHRPNTEAFF	TGCGCCAGCAGCCAGGTACACAGGCCGAACACTGAAGCTTTCTTT
.	TRBV2	TRBD1	TRBJ1-1	CASNLGTGGANTEAFF	TGTGCCAGCAACTTGGGGACAGGGGGGGCGAACACTGAAGCTTTCTTT
.	TRBV5-6	.	TRBJ1-1	CASSLQGQAFF	TGTGCCAGCAGCTTGCAGGGGCAAGCTTTCTTT
.	TRBV2	.	TRBJ2-2	CASSEVGQNTGELFF	TGTGCCAGCAGTGAAGTGGGACAGAACACCGGGGAGCTGTTTTTT
.	TRBV5-1	.	TRBJ1-3	CASSPGGGEGGNTIYF	TGCGCCAGCAGCCCCGGAGGAGGAGAAGGTGGAAACACCATATATTTT
.	TRBV10-3	TRBD1	TRBJ2-3	CAIKGTGTGADTQYF	TGTGCCATCAAGGGAACTGGGACAGGGGCTGATACGCAGTATTTT
.	TRBV10-1	TRBD2	TRBJ2-2	CASLGLAGGPGTGELFF	TGCGCCAGCCTGGGACTAGCGGGGGGGCCGGGCACCGGGGAGCTGTTTTTT
.	TRBV5-5	.	TRBJ2-7	CASSLEYEQYF	TGTGCCAGCAGCCTTGAGTACGAGCAGTACTTC
.	TRBV7-9	TRBD2	TRBJ2-5	CASSLGGSGGPETQYF	TGTGCCAGCAGCCTGGGGGGGAGCGGGGGCCCCGAGACCCAGTACTTC
.	TRBV12-5	TRBD1	TRBJ1-5	CASGSGQGLKWANQPQHF	TGTGCTAGTGGTTCGGGACAGGGGTTAAAGTGGGCCAATCAGCCCCAGCATTTT
.	TRBV10-3	.	TRBJ1-2	CAMSKRIQGVGYGYTF	TGTGCCATGAGCAAACGAATACAGGGAGTCGGCTATGGCTACACCTTC
.	TRBV5-4	.	TRBJ2-3	CASSHTPADVRAQYF	TGTGCCAGCAGCCACACGCCAGCAGACGTCCGGGCGCAGTATTTT
few	TRBV19	.	TRBJ1-5	CASSRIDRNNQPQHF	TGTGCCAGTAGTAGAATCGACAGAAACAATCAGCCCCAGCATTTT
.	TRBV11-2	.	TRBJ1-1	CASSLRQVATEAFF	TGTGCCAGCAGCCTAAGACAGGTAGCCACTGAAGCTTTCTTT
.	TRBV29-1	.	TRBJ2-3	CSVVFPRGVSTDTQYF	TGCAGCGTTGTCTTTCCCCGGGGAGTGAGCACAGATACGCAGTATTTT
.	TRBV28	TRBD1	TRBJ2-5	CASSGGQLKETQYF	TGTGCCAGCAGTGGGGGACAGCTGAAAGAGACCCAGTACTTC
few	TRBV6-1	TRBD1	TRBJ1-1	CASNDRVRDTEAFF	TGTGCCAGCAACGACAGGGTACGGGACACTGAAGCTTTCTTT
.	TRBV27	.	TRBJ1-6	CASSPLGQTYNSPLHF	TGTGCCAGCAGTCCTCTTGGACAGACCTATAATTCACCCCTCCACTTT